The text below deals with one TCR beta chain. This sample was included in a study of cytotoxic CD8 clonotypes in ibrutinib-treated CLL. Target depth was 1 in 200,000 to 1 in 1 million T cells, about 10x per clonotype. Generated by immunoSEQ multiplex PCR, the TCRdb table keeps only in-frame clones and is missing some. There are approximately 80,000 clones in the sample; 85% to 90% occur only once, and roughly 5% lies in the top ten. TCR beta libraries used 1.5 to 2 micrograms of DNA from cryopreserved PBMCs. Germline V gene data show CDR1 as SGHRS and CDR2 as YFSETQ. This CDR3 has 16 amino acids. After removal of 0 bases from V and 6 bases from J, the junction contained 9 bases not matched to a gene.

The chain links TRBV5-1 to TRBJ2-7; TRBD2 matches at 10 bases. Sample: PBMCs, taken before ibrutinib treatment. This TCR derives from a human donor with chronic lymphocytic leukemia. CDR3 region: CASSLAGASGSPEQYF. The CDR3 DNA reads TGCGCCAGCAGCTTGGCGGGGGCTAGCGGGAGTCCCGAGCAGTACTTC.